This T cell receptor beta chain was captured in a study of PD-L1 blockade in urothelial cancer. For the study at large: It was at 3 weeks (second dose) and 6 weeks after treatment start that blood was analyzed.

Measured with immunoSEQ multiplex PCR; TCRdb has only the in-frame clones, and not every one. The top ten hold under 2.5% of the sample, which has about 51,000 clones, approximately 90% seen once. The J segment lost 2 bases and the V segment lost 5 bases, leaving 7 bases of the junction unmatched. Germline V gene lookup returns CDR1 LNHDA and CDR2 SQIVND (reference sequence). CDR3 length: 15 amino acids. Indicated time point: peripheral blood 6 weeks after treatment start. Each patient gave between 1 and 8 samples of peripheral blood mononuclear cells, which were collected pretreatment and during treatment.

The sample in question was PBMCs, obtained around atezolizumab (anti-PD-L1) treatment. The receptor's source is a man in his sixties with urothelial cancer. The chain is built from TRBV19 and TRBJ2-7, with 9 bases aligning to TRBD2. The CDR3 region is CASSSGAGGPYEQYF. The DNA for the CDR3 is TGTGCCAGTAGTTCAGGAGCGGGAGGTCCCTACGAGCAGTACTTC. Drawing the rest from reference TRBV19 and TRBJ2-7, the complete variable domain is DGGITQSPKYLFRKEGQNVTLSCEQNLNHDAMYWYRQDPGQGLRLIYYSQIVNDFQKGDIAEGYSVSREKKESFPLTVTSAQKNPTAFYLCASSSGAGGPYEQYFGPGTRLTVT.